This record covers a single T cell receptor (beta chain). What it binds is unknown. CDR1 is SGHDT, CDR2 YYEEEE, per germline. V dropped 4 bases and J dropped 6 bases, with 11 bases sitting between them. The CDR3 spans 13 residues. TRB rearrangements spanning V, D and J were amplified using mixed TRB-A/B primers. TCRdb processed the multiplex PCR reads anew with MiXCR; each CDR3 protein has one entry. This sample has some 7,000 distinct CDR3 sequences, with 25% to 30% found just once. The template was genomic DNA from peripheral blood, not RNA. The entry originates in a study of T cell repertoires in aging, cancer and after chemotherapy. Study-level background: Pre- and post-chemotherapy samples were paired from chronic lymphocytic leukemia patients treated with fludarabine- or bendamustine-based regimens.

Notes on the study in general: Loss of evenness, beyond lost richness, contributed to age-related TCR diversity decline in cancer patients. Immunological memory after chemotherapy cannot be judged from the repertoire data.

Material: blood. The receptor comes from a human donor with a blood cancer. The donor label of this sample is uncertain. The chain combines TRBV5-6 with TRBJ1-5; D gene unclear. The CDR3: CASSLVPGQPQHF. CDR3 DNA: TGTGCCAGCAGCCTTGTCCCAGGTCAGCCCCAGCATTTT.